The 18 T cell receptor beta chains below were found in one sample sequenced in a study of glioma-infiltrating T cells after dendritic cell vaccination. Indicated time point: after dendritic cell vaccination, including at tumor progression/relapse. Profiling relied on immunoSEQ multiplex PCR, and the TCRdb table lists in-frame clones only, not all of them. This table has some 24,000 clones, around nine tenths appearing once. This specimen consisted of blood, obtained after dendritic cell vaccination. The receptors were sampled from a human donor with glioblastoma.

This clone showed up just a few times. This chain uses TRBV19 with TRBJ2-5, with 7 positions matching TRBD2. This CDR3 is 15 amino acids long. Losses at the gene ends were 5 bases for V and 4 bases for J; bases not matched to a gene: 10. The germline V gene encodes CDR1 LNHDA and CDR2 SQIVND (reference sequence). The CDR3 loop is CASSQPGGMGETQYF. The CDR3 region has the DNA TGTGCCAGTAGTCAGCCGGGAGGAATGGGAGAGACCCAGTACTTC.

This CDR3 is CASSPPLLETQYF. CDR3 nucleotide sequence: TGTGCCAGCTCACCACCCCTCCTAGAGACCCAGTACTTC. V gene TRBV18 combines with J gene TRBJ2-5; D is undetermined. V was trimmed by 0 bases and J by 4 bases, leaving 6 bases between them. Germline V gene lookup returns CDR1 KGHSH and CDR2 LQKENI. This CDR3 region has 13 residues. Complete variable domain (other parts from reference TRBV18 and TRBJ2-5): NAGVMQNPRHLVRRRGQEARLRCSPMKGHSHVYWYRQLPEEGLKFMVYLQKENIIDESGMPKERFSAEFPKEGPSILRIQQVVRGDSAAYFCASSPPLLETQYFGPGTRLLVL.

This clone occurred once. The J gene is TRBJ1-2, the V gene TRBV5-1, with D tentatively TRBD1 (5 bases). The CDR3 totals 17 residues. Trimming pared 0 bases from V and 2 bases from J, leaving 17 bases between. From germline, CDR1 is SGHRS and CDR2 YFSETQ. CDR3 sequence reads: CASSLGGTFLSNYGYTF. The DNA for the CDR3 is TGCGCCAGCAGCTTGGGGGGGACTTTCCTTTCCAACTATGGCTACACCTTC.

The gene calls are TRBV7-9 and TRBJ2-7; tentative D call: TRBD2 (7 bases). V lost 5 bases, J lost 7 bases, and 18 bases lay in between. Per germline, CDR1 SEHNR and CDR2 FQNEAQ (reference sequence). The length of the CDR3 is 14 residues. Written as DNA, the CDR3 is TGTGCCAGCAGCCCCCACGCGGGGGCACGGGAGCAGTACTTC. The encoded protein is CASSPHAGAREQYF.

The chain joins TRBV19 to TRBJ1-2; TRBD1 matches at 10 bases. The germline gives CDR1 LNHDA, CDR2 SQIVND (reference sequence). The CDR3 is 12 amino acids. V gave up 9 bases and J gave up 5 bases; unmatched junction bases: 3. In nucleotides, the CDR3 is TGTGCCAGCTGGACAGGGGGATATGGCTACACCTTC. Its protein product is CASWTGGYGYTF.

This clone was counted only a few times. CDR3 in DNA: TGTGCCAGTAGTACTTTGGACAGGTTCAATGAGCAGTTCTTC. This gives the protein CASSTLDRFNEQFF. The chain combines TRBV19 with TRBJ2-1; 7 bases are a match to TRBD1. The germline V gene has CDR1 LNHDA and CDR2 SQIVND (reference sequence). V shed 4 bases, J shed 6 bases, and the junction held 6 bases outside the gene matches. The CDR3 totals 14 residues.

This sequence joins TRBV7-2 and TRBJ2-3, with 14 bases identical to TRBD2. The CDR3 consists of 16 residues. CDR1 is SGHTA, CDR2 FQGNSA, per germline. The J segment lost 5 bases and the V segment lost 5 bases, leaving 6 bases of the junction unmatched. This chain's CDR3 is CASSLGLAGVQDTQYF. CDR3 bases: TGTGCCAGCAGCCTGGGACTAGCGGGGGTGCAAGATACGCAGTATTTT.

The chain recombines TRBV5-1 with TRBJ2-3; a possible D gene is TRBD2 (7 bases). Germline CDR1 SGHRS, CDR2 YFSETQ. This CDR3 has 15 residues. Trimming removed 1 base from V and 5 bases from J, with 14 bases in between. Here the CDR3 DNA reads TGCGCCAGCAGCTTGATGGCAGGGGAGGGAGATACGCAGTATTTT. Its protein product is CASSLMAGEGDTQYF.

V gene TRBV5-4 combines with J gene TRBJ2-5; D is unresolved. Germline assignment: CDR1 SGHNT and CDR2 YYREEE (reference sequence). The ends were cut back, 0 bases at V and 4 bases at J, with 13 bases in the middle. The CDR3 has 15 residues. The CDR3: CASSLDTVGAETQYF. For the CDR3, the DNA is TGTGCCAGCAGCTTGGATACCGTCGGTGCAGAGACCCAGTACTTC.

The rearrangement joins TRBV7-9 to TRBJ2-1; TRBD2 might be the D (6 bases). V shed 2 bases and J shed 8 bases, with 16 bases lying between them. Germline V gene data show CDR1 as SEHNR and CDR2 as FQNEAQ (reference sequence). This CDR3 is built from 15 residues. DNA of the CDR3: TGTGCCAGCAGCTTAATGCGGGGCGCTGGGGATGAGCAGTTCTTC. Translation: CASSLMRGAGDEQFF.

This chain connects TRBV2 to TRBJ2-7; D may be TRBD1 (5 bases). With 2 bases removed from V and 1 base from J, the gap between germline ends came to 9 bases. The CDR3 loop spans 14 amino acids. Germline lookup yields CDR1 SNHLY and CDR2 FYNNEI. CDR3 region: CASSEQGESYEQYF. The CDR3 nucleotides read TGTGCCAGCAGTGAACAGGGCGAGTCCTACGAGCAGTACTTC.

This clone was observed a single time. V is TRBV12-5 and J is TRBJ2-5, with D possibly TRBD1 on 6 matching bases. Germline CDR1 and CDR2: LGHNT and FRNRAP. The CDR3 runs 13 residues. Trimming stripped 4 bases from V and 3 bases from J, with 9 bases between. In DNA form, the CDR3 reads TGTGCTAGTGGTTCGACAGGTAAAGAGACCCAGTACTTC. This encodes CASGSTGKETQYF.

This chain joins TRBV19 and TRBJ2-3; 7 nucleotides align to TRBD2. CDR1 and CDR2 from the germline V gene are LNHDA and SQIVND (reference sequence). Germline trimming cut 5 bases from V and 1 base from J; bases unmatched to any gene: 9. CDR3 length: 16 amino acids. In DNA form, the CDR3 reads TGTGCCAGTAGTGGGGGTAGCGGGTTCCGCACAGATACGCAGTATTTT. Translating gives CASSGGSGFRTDTQYF.

This clone showed up just once. The genes are TRBV5-4 and TRBJ2-7; D not certain. V was clipped by 0 bases and J by 3 bases, with 7 bases between them. CDR3 length: 13 amino acids. From germline, CDR1 is SGHNT and CDR2 YYREEE (reference sequence). Here the CDR3 DNA reads TGTGCCAGCAGCTTGGAACGACACTACGAGCAGTACTTC. Translation gives CASSLERHYEQYF.

This clone has just a few counts. The chain has TRBV7-2 and TRBJ2-1; 8 bases line up with TRBD1. Looked up from germline, CDR1 is SGHTA and CDR2 is FQGNSA. This CDR3 has 16 amino acids. The CDR3 bases are TGTGCAAATCGAGGGGGTGGGCAGGGGGCGTATCATGAGCAGTTCTTC. Translating gives CANRGGGQGAYHEQFF.

V gene TRBV6-5 combines with J gene TRBJ1-2; a possible D gene is TRBD1 (5 bases). Trimming shortened V by 6 bases and J by 4 bases, and 9 bases separated the two germline ends. CDR3 length equals 12 residues. Germline V gene lookup returns CDR1 MNHEY and CDR2 SVGAGI. This chain's CDR3 is CASRTDSYGYTF. In nucleotides, the CDR3 is TGTGCCAGCAGAACCGACAGCTATGGCTACACCTTC.

The rearrangement joins TRBV7-2 to TRBJ1-2; 8 bases are shared with TRBD1. From germline, CDR1 is SGHTA and CDR2 FQGNSA. J gave up 3 bases and V 5 bases, and 5 bases lay outside the gene matches. The CDR3 length is 14 residues. CDR3: CASSQNRGDYGYTF. The CDR3 region has the DNA TGTGCCAGCAGCCAAAACAGGGGGGACTATGGCTACACCTTC.

The V gene is TRBV4-2, the J gene TRBJ1-1; 11 bases line up with TRBD1. Germline CDR1 is LGHNA and CDR2 is YNFKEQ. The CDR3 consists of 16 residues. The J segment lost 0 bases and the V segment lost 5 bases, leaving 5 bases of the junction unmatched. CDR3: CASSGQGARMNTEAFF. The DNA for the CDR3 is TGTGCCAGCAGCGGACAGGGGGCGCGTATGAACACTGAAGCTTTCTTT.